This TCR beta chain was recorded in a study of CD8+CD57+ T cells in acquired aplastic anemia. Study overall: Sorted CD4+ and CD8+ cells yielded about 3.1 ug of DNA on average. CD4+ cells from healthy donors averaged about 9.8 million reads.

This clonotype showed up just a few times. Its antigen is not known. V was shortened by 3 bases and J by 9 bases, with 11 bases between the two germline ends. Germline-derived CDR1 and CDR2 are GTSNPN and SVGIG (reference sequence). The CDR3 runs 11 residues. Study results and limitations: CD8+ Simpson's diversity did not differ significantly between patients and controls. Researchers report that around 30 CD8+ CDR3 sequences appeared in both patients and controls.

Profiling that covered TCR beta VDJ and CDR3 relied on genomic DNA as its template. TCRdb re-called the reads through MiXCR, storing one row per CDR3 protein. This sample yields roughly 80,000 distinct CDR3 sequences, of which approximately 46% are seen a single time; roughly 70% belongs to the top ten. V gene TRBV30 combines with J gene TRBJ1-1; tentative D call: TRBD1 (6 bases). Sequencing was performed on sorted CD4+, CD8+, or CD8+CD57+ T cells (not recorded which) from PBMCs. This TCR came from a human donor in good health, serving as a control. In DNA, the CDR3 is TGTGCCTGGAGCGCCACAGGGAAAGCTTTCTTT. The encoded protein is CAWSATGKAFF.